This TCR beta chain is from a study of vaccination and CD4 T cells after COVID-19. The CDR3 consists of 16 residues. Germline CDR1 and CDR2: DFQATT and SNEGSKA (reference sequence). The trim removed 4 bases at V and 2 bases at J, leaving 11 bases unmatched. Note on this clonotype: Its antigen is still unknown.

Sequence data for DNA of cultured CD4+ T cells were generated by the Oncomine TCR Beta short-read assay. Using its own MiXCR run on the PCR reads, TCRdb lists one record per CDR3 protein. Here the sample spans around 6,400 distinct CDR3 sequences, roughly 79% being singletons. Treatment noted: roughly 11-day PBMC culture with coronavirus spike peptide pools or control peptides (ViraFEST assay). This TCR came from a human donor who had recovered from COVID-19. V is TRBV20-1 and J is TRBJ2-7; 10 positions match TRBD2. Specimen: CD4+ T cells from blood, cultured in vitro. The CDR3 region has the DNA TGCAGTGCTAACCCCAGCACTAGCGGGACTACCTACGAGCAGTACTTC. Amino acid sequence: CSANPSTSGTTYEQYF.